This record looks at one TCR beta chain sequence and its context. Its specificity is not known. These data belong to a study of T cells in Graves' hyperthyroidism and ophthalmopathy. Study results and limitations: Model-based prediction identified ophthalmopathy a median roughly 5.9 months prior to its onset. Most thyroid-expanded clonotypes above 0.001 were also found in blood.

The V end lost 8 bases, the J end lost 3 bases, and 19 bases lay between the germline ends. Looked up from germline, CDR1 is WSHSY and CDR2 is SAAADI. The CDR3 is 15 amino acids. TCR beta CDR3 regions were amplified from RNA transcripts. TCR CDR3 underwent first-round RT-PCR with the HTBI primer set. Via MiXCR, TCRdb re-called the multiplex PCR reads, giving one row per CDR3 protein. Of hundreds of thousands of distinct CDR3 sequences listed, around 38% are singletons. The sample consisted of blood. The chain has TRBV10-2 and TRBJ1-2; D is ambiguous. This receptor was obtained from a man between 18 and 35 years old with Graves' hyperthyroidism. CDR3 DNA: TGCGCCAGCTTTGAAGGCAGCCCTGGGGACTATGGCTACACCTTC. Its translation: CASFEGSPGDYGYTF.